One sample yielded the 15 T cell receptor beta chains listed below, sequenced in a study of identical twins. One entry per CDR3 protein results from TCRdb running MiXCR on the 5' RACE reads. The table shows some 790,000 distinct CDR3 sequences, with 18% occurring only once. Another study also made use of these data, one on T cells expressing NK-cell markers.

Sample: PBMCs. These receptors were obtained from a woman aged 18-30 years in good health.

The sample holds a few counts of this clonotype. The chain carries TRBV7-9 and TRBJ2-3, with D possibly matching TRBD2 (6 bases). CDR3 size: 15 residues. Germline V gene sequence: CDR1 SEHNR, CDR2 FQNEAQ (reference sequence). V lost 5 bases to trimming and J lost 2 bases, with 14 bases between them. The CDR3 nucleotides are TGTGCCAGCAGCGTTAGCGGCAGGGCCACAGATACGCAGTATTTT. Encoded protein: CASSVSGRATDTQYF.

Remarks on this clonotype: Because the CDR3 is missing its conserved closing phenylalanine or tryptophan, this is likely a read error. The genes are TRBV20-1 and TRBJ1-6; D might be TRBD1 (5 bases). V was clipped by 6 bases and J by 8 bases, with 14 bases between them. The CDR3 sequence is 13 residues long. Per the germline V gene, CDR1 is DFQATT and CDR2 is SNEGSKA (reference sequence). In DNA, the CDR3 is TGCAGTGCCCTTGGACAAGGCGATTCACCCCTCCACGTT. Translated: CSALGQGDSPLHV.

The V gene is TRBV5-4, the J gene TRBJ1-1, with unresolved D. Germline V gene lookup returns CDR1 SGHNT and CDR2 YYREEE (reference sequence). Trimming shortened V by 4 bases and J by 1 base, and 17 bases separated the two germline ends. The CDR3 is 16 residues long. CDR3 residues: CASSPSAAQANTEAFF. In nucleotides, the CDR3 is TGTGCCAGCAGCCCTTCGGCGGCTCAGGCGAACACTGAAGCTTTCTTT.

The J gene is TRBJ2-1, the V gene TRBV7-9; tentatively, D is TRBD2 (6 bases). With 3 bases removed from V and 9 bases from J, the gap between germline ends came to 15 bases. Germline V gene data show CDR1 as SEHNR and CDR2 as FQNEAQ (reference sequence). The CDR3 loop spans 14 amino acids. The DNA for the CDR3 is TGTGCCAGCAGCTTGGGTCGGGAGCGGGCTGAGCAGTTCTTC. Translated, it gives CASSLGRERAEQFF.

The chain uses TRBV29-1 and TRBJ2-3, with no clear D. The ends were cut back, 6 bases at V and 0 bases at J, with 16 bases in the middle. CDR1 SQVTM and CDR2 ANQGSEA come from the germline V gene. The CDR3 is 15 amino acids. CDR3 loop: CSVGLTGTSTDTQYF. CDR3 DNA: TGCAGCGTGGGCCTTACCGGTACTAGCACAGATACGCAGTATTTT.

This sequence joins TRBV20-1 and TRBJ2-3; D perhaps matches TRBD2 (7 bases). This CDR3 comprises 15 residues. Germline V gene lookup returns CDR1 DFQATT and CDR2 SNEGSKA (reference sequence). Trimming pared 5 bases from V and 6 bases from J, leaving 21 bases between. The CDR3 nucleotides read TGCAGTGCTGTAGGGAGGGGGGCGTCACGGGATACGCAGTATTTT. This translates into CSAVGRGASRDTQYF.

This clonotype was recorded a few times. This CDR3 reads CASTPGQGANEQFF. In DNA form, the CDR3 reads TGTGCCAGCACTCCGGGACAGGGGGCGAATGAGCAGTTCTTC. The V and J genes are TRBV12-3 or TRBV12-4 and TRBJ2-1; the match to TRBD1 covers 12 bases. V lost 7 bases, J lost 7 bases, and 5 bases stayed unmatched. This CDR3 is built from 14 residues.

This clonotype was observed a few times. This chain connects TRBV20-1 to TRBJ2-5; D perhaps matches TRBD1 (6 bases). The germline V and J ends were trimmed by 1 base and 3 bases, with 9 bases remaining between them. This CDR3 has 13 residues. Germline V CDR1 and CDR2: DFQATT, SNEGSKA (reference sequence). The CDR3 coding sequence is TGCAGTGCTAGAGGGACAGCTAAAGAGACCCAGTACTTC. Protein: CSARGTAKETQYF.

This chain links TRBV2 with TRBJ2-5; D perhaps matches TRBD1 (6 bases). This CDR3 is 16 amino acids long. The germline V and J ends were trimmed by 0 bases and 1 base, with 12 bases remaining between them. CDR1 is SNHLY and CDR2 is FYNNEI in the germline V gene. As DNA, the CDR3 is TGTGCCAGCAGTGAAGCGCTTGGCAGGGGCCAAGAGACCCAGTACTTC. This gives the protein CASSEALGRGQETQYF.

The CDR3 DNA sequence: TGCAGTGCTCGGACAGGATCCTATGGCTACACCTTC. As protein: CSARTGSYGYTF. The chain uses TRBV20-1 and TRBJ1-2, with 7 bases identical to TRBD1. CDR3 length: 12 amino acids. Germline lookup yields CDR1 DFQATT and CDR2 SNEGSKA (reference sequence). V trimming: 5 bases; J trimming: 4 bases; junction bases outside the gene matches: 4.

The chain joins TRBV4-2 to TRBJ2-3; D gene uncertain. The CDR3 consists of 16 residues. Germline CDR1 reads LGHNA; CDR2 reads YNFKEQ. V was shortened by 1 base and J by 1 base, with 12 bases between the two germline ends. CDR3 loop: CASSQVPLPRTDTQYF. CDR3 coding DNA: TGTGCCAGCAGCCAAGTACCCCTGCCCCGCACAGATACGCAGTATTTT.

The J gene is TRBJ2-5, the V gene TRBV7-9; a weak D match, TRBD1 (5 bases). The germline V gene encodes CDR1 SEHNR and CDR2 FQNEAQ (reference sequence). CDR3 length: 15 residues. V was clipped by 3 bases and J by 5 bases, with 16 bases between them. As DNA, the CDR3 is TGTGCCAGCAGCTTCCAGGGCGTAGGTGTGGAGACCCAGTACTTC. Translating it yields CASSFQGVGVETQYF.

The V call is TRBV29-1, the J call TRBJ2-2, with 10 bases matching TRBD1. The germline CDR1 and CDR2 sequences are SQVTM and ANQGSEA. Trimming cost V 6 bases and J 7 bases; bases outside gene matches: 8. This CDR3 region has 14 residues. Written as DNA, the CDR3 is TGCAGCGTACGGACAGGGGGGGTAGACGGGGAGCTGTTTTTT. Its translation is CSVRTGGVDGELFF.

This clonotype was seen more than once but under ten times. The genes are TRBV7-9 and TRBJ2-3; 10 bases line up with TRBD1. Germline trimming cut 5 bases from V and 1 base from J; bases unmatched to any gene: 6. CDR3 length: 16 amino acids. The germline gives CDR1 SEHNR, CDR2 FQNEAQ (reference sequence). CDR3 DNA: TGTGCCAGCAGCCTCGACAGGGGGCTCGGCACAGATACGCAGTATTTT. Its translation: CASSLDRGLGTDTQYF. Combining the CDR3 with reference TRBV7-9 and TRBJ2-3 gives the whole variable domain DTGVSQNPRHKITKRGQNVTFRCDPISEHNRLYWYRQTLGQGPEFLTYFQNEAQLEKSRLLSDRFSAERPKGSFSTLEIQRTEQGDSAMYLCASSLDRGLGTDTQYFGPGTRLTVL.

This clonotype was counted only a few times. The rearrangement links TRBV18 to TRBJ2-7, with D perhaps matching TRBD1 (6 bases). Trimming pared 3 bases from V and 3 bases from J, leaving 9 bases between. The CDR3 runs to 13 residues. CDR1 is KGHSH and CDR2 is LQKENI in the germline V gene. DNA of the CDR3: TGTGCCAGCTCACCGGGGGCAGACTACGAGCAGTACTTC. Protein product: CASSPGADYEQYF.